The 24 T cell receptor beta chains given below trace back to one sample, sequenced in a study of OX40 agonist ivuxolimab in advanced cancers. Generated by immunoSEQ multiplex PCR, the TCRdb table keeps only in-frame clones and is missing some. There are 62,000 or so clones in the sample; approximately 86% occur only once, and 3.7% lies in the top ten. Sequenced material: CD4+ or CD8+ T cells sorted from blood, taken in a trial of the OX40 agonist ivuxolimab. The receptors shown here come from an adult with an advanced solid tumor such as melanoma, head and neck, liver or kidney cancer.

This clone is a singleton in its sample. The chain links TRBV19 to TRBJ2-7; a possible D gene is TRBD1 (6 bases). This CDR3 contains 15 residues. V lost 3 bases, J lost 1 base, and 13 bases lay in between. CDR1 LNHDA and CDR2 SQIVND come from the germline V gene (reference sequence). The CDR3 DNA reads TGTGCCAGTAGTATGCAGGGGAGCTGGTCCTACGAGCAGTACTTC. Its protein is CASSMQGSWSYEQYF.

This chain joins TRBV27 and TRBJ2-7; D possibly corresponds to TRBD1 (6 bases). CDR1 is MNHEY, CDR2 SMNVEV, per germline (reference sequence). The CDR3 runs 16 residues. The ends were cut back, 5 bases at V and 0 bases at J, with 17 bases in the middle. CDR3: CASSPGTPSFSYEQYF. CDR3 nucleotides: TGTGCCAGCAGTCCGGGGACACCCAGTTTCTCCTACGAGCAGTACTTC.

This clone was recorded only once. This rearrangement joins TRBV9 to TRBJ2-3; 8 bases are a match to TRBD2. The CDR3 covers 15 residues. Germline V gene lookup returns CDR1 SGDLS and CDR2 YYNGEE. V gave up 5 bases and J gave up 5 bases; unmatched junction bases: 10. CDR3 sequence reads: CASSLSGVEVDTQYF. For the CDR3, the DNA is TGTGCCAGCAGTCTTAGCGGGGTGGAGGTAGATACGCAGTATTTT.

J is TRBJ2-2 and V is TRBV2; TRBD1 aligns across 8 bases. Germline V gene data show CDR1 as SNHLY and CDR2 as FYNNEI. This CDR3 has 15 residues. V lost 8 bases and J lost 6; bases outside the gene matches: 11. The CDR3 nucleotides are TGTGCCAGCGACTCAGGGGGCATTTCATCCGGGGAGCTGTTTTTT. The encoded protein is CASDSGGISSGELFF.

The V and J genes are TRBV7-3 and TRBJ2-1, with 7 positions matching TRBD1. V lost 3 bases to trimming and J lost 3 bases; unmatched junction nucleotides: 5. This CDR3 comprises 15 residues. Germline V gene data show CDR1 as SGHTA and CDR2 as FQGTGA. CDR3 in DNA: TGTGCCAGCAGCTTCGAGGGGGCAGACTACAATGAGCAGTTCTTC. Translated, it gives CASSFEGADYNEQFF.

V is TRBV6-6 and J is TRBJ2-7, with TRBD2 matching over 7 bases. Looked up from germline, CDR1 is MNHNY and CDR2 is SVGAGI (reference sequence). J gave up 3 bases and V 4 bases, and 9 bases lay outside the gene matches. This CDR3 has 15 amino acids. CDR3 loop: CASSLGLGGYYEQYF. The CDR3 region has the DNA TGTGCCAGCAGTTTGGGACTGGGAGGGTACTACGAGCAGTACTTC.

This chain links TRBV5-1 with TRBJ2-2, with TRBD2 matching over 10 bases. This CDR3 is built from 17 residues. The germline V gene encodes CDR1 SGHRS and CDR2 YFSETQ. Trimming at V came to 4 bases and at J to 6 bases, leaving 12 bases not matched to a gene. CDR3 amino acids: CASSMELGLATAGELFF. CDR3 nucleotide sequence: TGCGCCAGCAGCATGGAATTGGGACTAGCGACAGCCGGGGAGCTGTTTTTT.

CDR3 nucleotide sequence: TGTGCCAGCAGCTTAGACTCAGGCTACAATGAGCAGTTCTTC. This encodes CASSLDSGYNEQFF. V gene TRBV7-9 combines with J gene TRBJ2-1; no clear D gene. Germline CDR1 is SEHNR and CDR2 is FQNEAQ (reference sequence). V lost 1 base to trimming and J lost 3 bases, with 7 bases between them. The CDR3 loop spans 14 amino acids.

The J gene is TRBJ2-7, the V gene TRBV11-1; 8 bases agree with TRBD2. Germline V CDR1 and CDR2: SGHAT, FQDESV (reference sequence). The CDR3 runs 14 residues. V lost 3 bases, J lost 3 bases, and 4 bases stayed unmatched. The chain's CDR3 is CASSFTSGHYEQYF. DNA of the CDR3: TGTGCCAGCAGCTTTACTAGCGGCCACTACGAGCAGTACTTC. Filled out from reference TRBV11-1 and TRBJ2-7, the complete variable domain reads EAEVAQSPRYKITEKSQAVAFWCDPISGHATLYWYRQILGQGPELLVQFQDESVVDDSQLPKDRFSAERLKGVDSTLKIQPAELGDSAMYLCASSFTSGHYEQYFGPGTRLTVT.

CDR3: CASSPLIKRGPYEQYF. The CDR3 coding sequence is TGTGCCAGCAGCCCGCTGATAAAGAGAGGCCCCTACGAGCAGTACTTC. The rearrangement joins TRBV11-2 to TRBJ2-7; D unresolved. V was clipped by 5 bases and J by 2 bases, with 19 bases between them. This CDR3 is built from 16 residues. CDR1 and CDR2 (germline): SGHAT, FQNNGV.

The genes are TRBV7-9 and TRBJ1-4, with D unresolved. There are 12 residues in the CDR3. V was clipped by 1 base and J by 8 bases, with 5 bases between them. The V gene's germline CDR1 is SEHNR and CDR2 FQNEAQ (reference sequence). The CDR3 sequence: CASSLVREKLFF. CDR3 nucleotide sequence: TGTGCCAGCAGCTTAGTCAGAGAAAAACTGTTTTTT.

The count of this clone is one. This chain joins TRBV6-6 and TRBJ1-5, with D maybe TRBD1 (5 bases). This CDR3 contains 15 residues. With 6 bases removed from V and 3 bases from J, the gap between germline ends came to 15 bases. In germline, CDR1 is MNHNY, CDR2 SVGAGI (reference sequence). CDR3 sequence (DNA): TGTGCCAGCAGCCATCCGGGACTCCACAATCAGCCCCAGCATTTT. It translates to CASSHPGLHNQPQHF.

The chain couples TRBV9 to TRBJ2-3, with 8 bases identical to TRBD2. CDR1 is SGDLS and CDR2 is YYNGEE in the germline V gene. After removal of 4 bases from V and 0 bases from J, the junction contained 10 bases not matched to a gene. The CDR3 has 17 residues. The CDR3 DNA reads TGTGCCAGCAGCTCCCTCCACCCGGGGGGGAGCACAGATACGCAGTATTTT. Translation gives CASSSLHPGGSTDTQYF.

The chain couples TRBV7-8 to TRBJ2-7, with D possibly matching TRBD2 (5 bases). The V gene lost 7 bases and the J gene lost 3 bases, with 19 bases spanning the gap. Germline V lookup: CDR1 SGHVS, CDR2 FQNEAQ. The CDR3 spans 15 residues. The CDR3 here is CASNPSGGRGYEQYF. The CDR3 DNA sequence: TGTGCCAGCAACCCATCGGGCGGGCGCGGCTACGAGCAGTACTTC.

V gene TRBV29-1 combines with J gene TRBJ1-4; D perhaps matches TRBD1 (6 bases). The CDR3 sequence is 17 residues long. Looked up from germline, CDR1 is SQVTM and CDR2 is ANQGSEA. V was pared by 6 bases and J by 3 bases, with 23 bases between. The CDR3 nucleotides are TGCAGCGTCATCGGCAGGGGCGTTTTCGGGGCTAATGAAAAACTGTTTTTT. Its protein is CSVIGRGVFGANEKLFF.

The CDR3, as DNA: TGTGCCATCAGTGAGGGGAGGGGATACGGCTACACCTTC. Its protein product is CAISEGRGYGYTF. This chain connects TRBV10-3 to TRBJ1-2, with D tentatively TRBD1 (5 bases). The CDR3 extends over 13 amino acids. Germline CDR1 reads ENHRY; CDR2 reads SYGVKD. V lost 2 bases and J 8 bases, leaving 12 bases between the germline ends.

This chain joins TRBV15 and TRBJ2-2, with D possibly matching TRBD1 (6 bases). Trimming left V 5 bases short and J 6 bases short, with 22 bases between. This CDR3 has 17 amino acids. The germline V gene encodes CDR1 LNHNV and CDR2 YYDKDF (reference sequence). The CDR3 nucleotides are TGTGCCACCAGCTACCCCGGGACAAGCCATGTCGCCGGGGAGCTGTTTTTT. It yields the protein CATSYPGTSHVAGELFF.

The V gene is TRBV28, the J gene TRBJ1-5; 7 bases fit TRBD1. Germline V gene sequence: CDR1 MDHEN, CDR2 SYDVKM. V was clipped by 8 bases and J by 4 bases; unmatched bases: 11. There are 15 residues in the CDR3. CDR3 nucleotides: TGTGCCAGCGGAAACAGGGGCGTTTCGAATCAGCCCCAGCATTTT. Translating gives CASGNRGVSNQPQHF.

The chain couples TRBV10-3 to TRBJ2-2, with a possible D match to TRBD2 (5 bases). Germline V gene lookup returns CDR1 ENHRY and CDR2 SYGVKD. Trimming cost V 7 bases and J 5 bases, with 14 bases left between them. CDR3 size: 14 residues. This chain's CDR3 is CAIKANRGTGELFF. The DNA of the CDR3 is TGTGCCATCAAAGCCAACCGGGGAACCGGGGAGCTGTTTTTT.

The chain has TRBV30 and TRBJ1-6; D uncertain. The CDR3 has 15 amino acids. V dropped 0 bases and J dropped 7 bases, with 13 bases sitting between them. Germline CDR1 is GTSNPN and CDR2 is SVGIG (reference sequence). The CDR3 region is CAWSVGIGSNSPLHF. The DNA of the CDR3 is TGTGCCTGGAGTGTAGGGATCGGGAGCAATTCACCCCTCCACTTT.

The chain carries TRBV5-1 and TRBJ1-6, with a tentative D call TRBD1 (5 bases). The CDR3 length is 15 residues. Trimming took 4 bases from V and 10 from J, leaving 18 bases between them. The germline CDR1 and CDR2 sequences are SGHRS and YFSETQ. This CDR3 is CASSLQAGTGSPLHF. The CDR3 DNA is TGCGCCAGCAGCCTACAAGCGGGGACGGGGTCACCCCTCCACTTT.

The chain recombines TRBV11-2 with TRBJ2-3; tentative D call: TRBD2 (5 bases). Germline CDR1 SGHAT, CDR2 FQNNGV. The CDR3 runs 16 residues. V was trimmed by 6 bases and J by 0 bases, leaving 16 bases between them. The CDR3 sequence is CASRPAADRSTDTQYF. CDR3 in DNA: TGTGCCAGCAGACCGGCAGCGGACCGGAGCACAGATACGCAGTATTTT.

The V gene is TRBV7-9, the J gene TRBJ2-1, with TRBD1 matching 10 bases. Germline trimming cut 3 bases from V and 2 bases from J; bases unmatched to any gene: 7. Germline V gene data show CDR1 as SEHNR and CDR2 as FQNEAQ (reference sequence). The CDR3 loop spans 17 amino acids. The CDR3 loop reads CASSLARTGGTYNEQFF. In DNA, the CDR3 is TGTGCCAGCAGCTTGGCCCGGACAGGGGGTACCTACAATGAGCAGTTCTTC.

This clone was observed once. This sample also contains other DNA sequences that code for the same CDR3. The rearrangement links TRBV21-1 to TRBJ1-4. TRBV21-1 is labeled a pseudogene. CDR3 length: 16 residues. CDR3 in amino acids: CASTTNGSQSNEKLFF. CDR3 coding DNA: TGTGCCAGCACCACGAATGGTAGTCAGTCAAATGAAAAACTGTTTTTT.